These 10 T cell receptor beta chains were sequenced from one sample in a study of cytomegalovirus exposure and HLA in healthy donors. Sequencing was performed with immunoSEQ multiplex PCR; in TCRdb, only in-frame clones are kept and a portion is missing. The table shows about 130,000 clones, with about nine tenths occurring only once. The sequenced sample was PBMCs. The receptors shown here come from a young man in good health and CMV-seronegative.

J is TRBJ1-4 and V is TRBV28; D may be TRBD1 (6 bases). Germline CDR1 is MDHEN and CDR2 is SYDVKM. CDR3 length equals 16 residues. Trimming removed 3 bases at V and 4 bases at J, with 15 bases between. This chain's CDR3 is CASSFLLGTSNEKLFF. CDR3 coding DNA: TGTGCCAGCAGTTTTCTTTTAGGGACAAGTAATGAAAAACTGTTTTTT.

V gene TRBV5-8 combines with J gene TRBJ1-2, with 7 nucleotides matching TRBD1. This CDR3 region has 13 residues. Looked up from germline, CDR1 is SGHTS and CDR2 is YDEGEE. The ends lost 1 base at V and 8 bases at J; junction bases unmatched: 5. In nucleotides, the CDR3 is TGTGCCAGCAGCTTGAACAGGGGTACGGGCTACACCTTC. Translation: CASSLNRGTGYTF.

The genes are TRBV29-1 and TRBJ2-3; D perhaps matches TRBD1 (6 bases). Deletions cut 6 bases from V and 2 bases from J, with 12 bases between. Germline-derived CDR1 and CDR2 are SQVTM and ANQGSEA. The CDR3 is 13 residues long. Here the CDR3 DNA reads TGCAGCGTCGCCCCAGGGGACACAGATACGCAGTATTTT. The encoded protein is CSVAPGDTDTQYF.

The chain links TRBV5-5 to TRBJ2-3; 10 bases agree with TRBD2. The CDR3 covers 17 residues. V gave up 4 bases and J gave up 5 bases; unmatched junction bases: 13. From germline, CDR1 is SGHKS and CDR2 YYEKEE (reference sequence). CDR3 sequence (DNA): TGTGCCAGCAGCCCGATTCTAGCGGGGGCCCGCTTAGATACGCAGTATTTT. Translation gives CASSPILAGARLDTQYF. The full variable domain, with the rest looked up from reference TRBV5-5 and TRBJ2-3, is DAGVTQSPTHLIKTRGQQVTLRCSPISGHKSVSWYQQVLGQGPQFIFQYYEKEERGRGNFPDRFSARQFPNYSSELNVNALLLGDSALYLCASSPILAGARLDTQYFGPGTRLTVL.

CDR3: CASSPRSEETQYF. The CDR3, as DNA: TGTGCCAGCAGTCCCCGATCAGAAGAGACCCAGTACTTC. This chain connects TRBV27 to TRBJ2-5; D is unclear. This CDR3 region has 13 residues. Trimming cost V 5 bases and J 3 bases, with 10 bases left between them. Germline CDR1 and CDR2: MNHEY and SMNVEV (reference sequence).

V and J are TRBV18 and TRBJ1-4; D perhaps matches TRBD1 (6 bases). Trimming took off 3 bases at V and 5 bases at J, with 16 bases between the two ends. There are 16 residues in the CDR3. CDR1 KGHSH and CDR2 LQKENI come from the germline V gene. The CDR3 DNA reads TGTGCCAGCTCACCTGCCGGACAGTCTAGGAATGAAAAACTGTTTTTT. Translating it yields CASSPAGQSRNEKLFF.

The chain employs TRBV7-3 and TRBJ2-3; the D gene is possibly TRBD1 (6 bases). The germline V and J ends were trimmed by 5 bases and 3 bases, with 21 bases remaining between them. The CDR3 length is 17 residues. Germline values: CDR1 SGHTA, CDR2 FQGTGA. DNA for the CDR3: TGTGCCAGCAGCCTATCGGTCGGCAGGGGCGGTACAGATACGCAGTATTTT. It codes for CASSLSVGRGGTDTQYF. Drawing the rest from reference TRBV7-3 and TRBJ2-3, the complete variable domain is GAGVSQTPSNKVTEKGKYVELRCDPISGHTALYWYRQSLGQGPEFLIYFQGTGAADDSGLPNDRFFAVRPEGSVSTLKIQRTERGDSAVYLCASSLSVGRGGTDTQYFGPGTRLTVL.

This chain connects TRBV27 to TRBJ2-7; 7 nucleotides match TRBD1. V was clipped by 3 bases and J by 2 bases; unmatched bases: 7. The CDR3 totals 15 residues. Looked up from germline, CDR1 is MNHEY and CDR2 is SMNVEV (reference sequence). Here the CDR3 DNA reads TGTGCCAGCAGTTTCCGACAGGGAGATACCTACGAGCAGTACTTC. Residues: CASSFRQGDTYEQYF.

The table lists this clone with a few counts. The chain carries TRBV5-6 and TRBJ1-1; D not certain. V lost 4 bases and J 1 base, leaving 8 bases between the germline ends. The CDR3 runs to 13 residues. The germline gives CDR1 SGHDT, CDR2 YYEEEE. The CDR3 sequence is CASSLTSNTEAFF. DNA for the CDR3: TGTGCCAGCAGCCTGACATCGAACACTGAAGCTTTCTTT.

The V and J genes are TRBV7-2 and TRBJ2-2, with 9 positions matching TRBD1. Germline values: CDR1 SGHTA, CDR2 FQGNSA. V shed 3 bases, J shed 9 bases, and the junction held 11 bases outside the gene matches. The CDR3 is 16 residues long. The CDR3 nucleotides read TGTGCCAGCAGCTTTAGGACAGGGGCCCGAGCCTGGGAGCTGTTTTTT. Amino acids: CASSFRTGARAWELFF.